This T cell receptor beta chain was sequenced in a study of blood T cell repertoires in COVID-19. Study-wide background: Whether acute or convalescent, the COVID-19 samples came from the United States, Italy and Spain.

CDR1 is LNHDA, CDR2 SQIVND, per germline (reference sequence). V shed 5 bases and J shed 3 bases, with 11 bases lying between them. This CDR3 contains 14 residues. Per the authors' pipeline: Reference gene primer amplification yielded estimated nucleated cell counts. The method was immunoSEQ multiplex PCR; TCRdb's version includes in-frame clones alone and lacks a portion of them. Clone size and V and J calls were adopted from that table, with D and trimming inferred from the DNA. In the table there are about 170,000 clones, about 86% of which are singletons. This receptor was identified in a woman older than 75 in a cohort sampled during active or convalescent COVID-19. The chain employs TRBV19 and TRBJ1-5, with D tentatively TRBD1 (6 bases). Material for sequencing was peripheral blood. CDR3: CASSLGQLNQPQHF. In DNA, the CDR3 is TGTGCCAGTAGTCTTGGACAGCTCAATCAGCCCCAGCATTTT.